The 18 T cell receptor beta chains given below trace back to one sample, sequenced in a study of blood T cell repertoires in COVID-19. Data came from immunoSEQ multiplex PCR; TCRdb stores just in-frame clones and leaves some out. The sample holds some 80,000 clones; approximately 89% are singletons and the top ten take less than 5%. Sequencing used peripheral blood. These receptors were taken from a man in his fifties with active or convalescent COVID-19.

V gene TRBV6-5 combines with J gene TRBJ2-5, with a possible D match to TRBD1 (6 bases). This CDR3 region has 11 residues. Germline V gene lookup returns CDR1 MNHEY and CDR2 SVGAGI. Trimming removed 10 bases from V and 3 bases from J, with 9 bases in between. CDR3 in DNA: TGTGCCACCCGACAGGAAGAGACCCAGTACTTC. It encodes CATRQEETQYF.

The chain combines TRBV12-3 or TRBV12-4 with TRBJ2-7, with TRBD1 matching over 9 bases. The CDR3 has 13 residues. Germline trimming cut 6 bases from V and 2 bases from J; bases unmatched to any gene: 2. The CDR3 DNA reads TGTGCCAGCAGAGGACAGGGGACCTACGAGCAGTACTTC. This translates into CASRGQGTYEQYF.

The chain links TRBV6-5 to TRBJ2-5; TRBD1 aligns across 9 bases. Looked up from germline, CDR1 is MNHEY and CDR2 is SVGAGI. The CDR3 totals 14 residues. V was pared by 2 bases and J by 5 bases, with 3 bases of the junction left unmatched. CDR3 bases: TGTGCCAGCAGTTACGGGACAGGGACGGAGACCCAGTACTTC. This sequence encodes CASSYGTGTETQYF.

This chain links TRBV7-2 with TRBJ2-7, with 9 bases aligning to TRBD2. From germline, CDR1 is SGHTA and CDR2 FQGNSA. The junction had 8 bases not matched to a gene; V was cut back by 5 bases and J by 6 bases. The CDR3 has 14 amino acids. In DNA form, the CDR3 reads TGTGCCAGCAGCAAGGGCCCGCGGGGGGGCGAGCAGTACTTC. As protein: CASSKGPRGGEQYF.

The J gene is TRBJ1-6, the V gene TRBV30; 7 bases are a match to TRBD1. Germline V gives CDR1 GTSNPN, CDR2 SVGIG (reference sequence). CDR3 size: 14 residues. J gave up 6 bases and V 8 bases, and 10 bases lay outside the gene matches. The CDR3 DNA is TGTGCCCGATCAGGGGGATCCATTAATTCACCCCTCCACTTT. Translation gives CARSGGSINSPLHF.

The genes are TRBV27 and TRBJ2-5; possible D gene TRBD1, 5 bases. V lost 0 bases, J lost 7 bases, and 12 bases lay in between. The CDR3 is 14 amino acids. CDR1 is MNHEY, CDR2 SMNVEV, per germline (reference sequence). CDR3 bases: TGTGCCAGCAGTTTATCCACAGGTCTAGGGACCCAGTACTTC. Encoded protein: CASSLSTGLGTQYF.

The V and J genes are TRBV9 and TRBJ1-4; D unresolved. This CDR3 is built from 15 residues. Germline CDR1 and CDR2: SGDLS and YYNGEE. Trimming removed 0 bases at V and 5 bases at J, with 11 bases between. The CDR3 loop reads CASSVGERANEKLFF. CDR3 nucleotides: TGTGCCAGCAGCGTAGGTGAGAGGGCGAATGAAAAACTGTTTTTT.

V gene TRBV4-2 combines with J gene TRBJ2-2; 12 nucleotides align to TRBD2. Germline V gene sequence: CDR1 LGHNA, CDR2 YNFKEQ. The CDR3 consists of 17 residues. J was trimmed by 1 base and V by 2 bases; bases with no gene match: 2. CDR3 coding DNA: TGTGCCAGCAGCCAACTGGGACTAGCGGGGAACACCGGGGAGCTGTTTTTT. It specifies CASSQLGLAGNTGELFF.

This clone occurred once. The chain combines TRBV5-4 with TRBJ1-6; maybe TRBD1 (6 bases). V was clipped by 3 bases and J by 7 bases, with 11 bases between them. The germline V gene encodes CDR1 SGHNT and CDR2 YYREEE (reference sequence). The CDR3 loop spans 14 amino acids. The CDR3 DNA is TGTGCCAGCAGCTGGGGACAAAGAAATTCACCCCTCCACTTT. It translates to CASSWGQRNSPLHF.

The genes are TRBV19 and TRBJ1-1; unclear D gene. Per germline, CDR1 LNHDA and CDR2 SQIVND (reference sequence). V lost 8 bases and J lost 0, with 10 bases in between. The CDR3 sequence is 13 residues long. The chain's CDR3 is CASAGGMNTEAFF. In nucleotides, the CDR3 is TGTGCCAGTGCCGGAGGAATGAACACTGAAGCTTTCTTT.

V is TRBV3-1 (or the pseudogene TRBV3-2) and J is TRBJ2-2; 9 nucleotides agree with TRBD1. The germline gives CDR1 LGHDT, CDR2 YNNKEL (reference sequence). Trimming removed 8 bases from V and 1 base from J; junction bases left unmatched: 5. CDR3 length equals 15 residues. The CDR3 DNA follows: TGTGCCAGCGACAGGGGGGACCGGAACACCGGGGAGCTGTTTTTT. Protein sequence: CASDRGDRNTGELFF.

The CDR3 reads CASSPRGEVTDTQYF. The CDR3 coding sequence is TGTGCCAGCTCACCGCGGGGGGAGGTCACAGATACGCAGTATTTT. The J gene is TRBJ2-3, the V gene TRBV18; 8 positions match TRBD2. Germline CDR1 and CDR2: KGHSH and LQKENI. The CDR3 runs 15 residues. Trimming took 3 bases from V and 2 from J; bases not matched to a gene: 4.

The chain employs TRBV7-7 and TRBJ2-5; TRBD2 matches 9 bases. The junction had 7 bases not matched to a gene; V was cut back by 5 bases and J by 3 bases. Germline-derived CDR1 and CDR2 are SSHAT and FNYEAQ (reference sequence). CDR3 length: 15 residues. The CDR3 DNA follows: TGTGCCAGCAGCCCGGGACTAGCTAGTGAAGAGACCCAGTACTTC. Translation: CASSPGLASEETQYF.

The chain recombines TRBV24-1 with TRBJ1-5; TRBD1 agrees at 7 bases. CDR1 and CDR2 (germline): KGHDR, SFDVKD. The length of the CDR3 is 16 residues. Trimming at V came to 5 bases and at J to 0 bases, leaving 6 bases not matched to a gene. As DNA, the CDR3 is TGTGCCACCAGTGTCCTCCAGGGGGTTAGCAATCAGCCCCAGCATTTT. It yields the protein CATSVLQGVSNQPQHF.

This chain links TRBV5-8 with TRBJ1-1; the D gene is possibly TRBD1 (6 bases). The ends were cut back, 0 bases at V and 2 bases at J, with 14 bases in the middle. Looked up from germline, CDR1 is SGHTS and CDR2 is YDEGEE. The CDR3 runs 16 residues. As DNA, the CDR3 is TGTGCCAGCAGCTTGGCCGGGGGGCGACCAAACACTGAAGCTTTCTTT. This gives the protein CASSLAGGRPNTEAFF.

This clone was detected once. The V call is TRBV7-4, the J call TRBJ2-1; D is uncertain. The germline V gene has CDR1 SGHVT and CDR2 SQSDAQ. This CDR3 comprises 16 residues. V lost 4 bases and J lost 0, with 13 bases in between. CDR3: CASSYRPCCSYNEQFF. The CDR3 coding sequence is TGTGCCAGCAGCTACAGACCCTGCTGCTCCTACAATGAGCAGTTCTTC.

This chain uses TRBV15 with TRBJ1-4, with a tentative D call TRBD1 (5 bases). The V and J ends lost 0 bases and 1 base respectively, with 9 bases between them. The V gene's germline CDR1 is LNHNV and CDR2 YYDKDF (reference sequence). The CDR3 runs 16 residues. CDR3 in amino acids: CATSRDRGETNEKLFF. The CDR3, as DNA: TGTGCCACCAGCAGAGATAGGGGTGAAACTAATGAAAAACTGTTTTTT.

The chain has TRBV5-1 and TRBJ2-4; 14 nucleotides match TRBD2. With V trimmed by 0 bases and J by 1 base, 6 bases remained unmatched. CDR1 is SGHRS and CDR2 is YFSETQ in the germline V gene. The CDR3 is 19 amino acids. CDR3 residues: CASSLAGTSGGGAKNIQYF. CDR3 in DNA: TGCGCCAGCAGCTTGGCCGGGACTAGCGGGGGTGGGGCCAAAAACATTCAGTACTTC.